One T cell receptor (beta chain) is described in this entry. The target of this receptor is not known. Base qualities are not provided; no much larger clone lies one nucleotide away. The immunoSEQ Assay, a bias-controlled multiplex PCR, was used to amplify TCRbeta CDR3 regions from genomic DNA. The study's processing was this. Nucleated cell counts per sample were estimated from amplification of reference gene primers within the assay. Sequence reads were collapsed and filtered to measure the absolute abundance of every unique TCRbeta CDR3 rearrangement. Productive Simpson clonality was computed per sample as the square root of Simpson's diversity index over productive rearrangements. The immuneACCESS repertoire file appears here via TCRdb, limited to in-frame rearrangements. These files lack a portion of the clones; in checked studies, under half of the deficit traces to unresolved V genes, and the cause of the others is not known. V, J and clone size are those of that table, while D and trimming were read from the DNA. In this sample the table shows around 230,000 clones, 86% of which occur a single time. The ten largest clones capture 2% to 2.5% of the sample.

A second Seattle source provided samples from volunteer blood donors who had recovered from COVID-19. The collaborating institutions used their own protocols to collect whole blood in K2EDTA tubes. Collaborator samples were shipped for TCRbeta analysis as frozen whole blood, isolated PBMCs, or DNA extracted from either sample type. This sample was taken from a study of blood T cell repertoires in COVID-19 (dated by TCRdb to about 2020). Notes on the research overall: Collaborator samples came from the United States, Italy and Spain and covered acute and convalescent phases of COVID-19. The prospective study material was composed of cDNA or gDNA derived from T cells, B-cell-depleted T cells, or PBMCs. Subjects who had been exposed to COVID-19, were actively infected with it, or had recovered from it provided the deeply sampled blood TCRbeta repertoires that made up the dataset. A freely available public database, intended as a resource for researchers studying the immune response to SARS-CoV-2, is where the repertoires were released. Samples were obtained from the ongoing ImmuneRACE study (first 160 participants) and from approximately 1,200 subjects provided by 6 global collaborators. Nearly every sample came with metadata listing a de-identified subject ID, COVID-19 status, age in years and sex. Where HLA class I and class II types were available, the types were taken from metadata supplied by the sample provider, not from assay-based typing. Overall study outcomes, separate from this receptor: The quantity of clinical and demographic metadata differed by source and by participant and was supplied without curation.

According to the germline V gene (reference sequence), CDR1 reads LNHDA and CDR2 reads SQIVND. The junction shows trimming of 5 bases on V and 3 bases on J, and the gene matches do not reach 8 bases of it. From cysteine to phenylalanine, the CDR3 is 16 amino acids long. The CDR3 DNA has 48 bases and is translated from base 1. This TCR derives from a man between 25 and 39 years old who had recovered from COVID-19. Sequencing was performed on peripheral blood. The chain joins TRBV19 to TRBJ1-4; 8 central nucleotides agree with TRBD1. The DNA is as follows: TGTGCCAGTAGTCAACGGACAGGGAAGGCTAATGAAAAACTGTTTTTT. This is translated as CASSQRTGKANEKLFF.